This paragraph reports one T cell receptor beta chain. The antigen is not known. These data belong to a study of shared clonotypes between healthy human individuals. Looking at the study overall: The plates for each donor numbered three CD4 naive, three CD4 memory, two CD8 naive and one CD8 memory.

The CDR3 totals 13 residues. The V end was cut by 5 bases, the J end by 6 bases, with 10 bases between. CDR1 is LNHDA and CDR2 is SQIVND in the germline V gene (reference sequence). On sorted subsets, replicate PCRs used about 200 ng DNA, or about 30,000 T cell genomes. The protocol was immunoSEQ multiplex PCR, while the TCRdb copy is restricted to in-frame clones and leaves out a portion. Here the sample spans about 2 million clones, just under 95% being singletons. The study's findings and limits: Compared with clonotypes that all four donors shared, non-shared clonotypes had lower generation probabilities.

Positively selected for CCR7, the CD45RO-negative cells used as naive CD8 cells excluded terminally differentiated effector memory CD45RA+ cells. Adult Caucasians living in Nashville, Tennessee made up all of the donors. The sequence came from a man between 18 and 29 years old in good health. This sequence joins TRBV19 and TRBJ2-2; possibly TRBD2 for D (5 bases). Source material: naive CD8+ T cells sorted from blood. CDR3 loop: CASSRNGAGELFF. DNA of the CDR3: TGTGCCAGTAGTCGGAACGGGGCCGGGGAGCTGTTTTTT.